A selection of T cell receptor beta chains follows, all from one sample in a study of cytomegalovirus exposure and HLA in healthy donors. Data came from immunoSEQ multiplex PCR; TCRdb stores just in-frame clones and leaves some out. The sample lists some 180,000 clones; more than 75% were seen once. Sequencing input: PBMCs. The source of these receptors is a man aged 25 to 40 in good health and CMV-seropositive. Both conserved end residues are part of each CDR3. Each record gives: V gene, J gene, clone size, CDR3 protein. Clone size is given for some rows only: seen once, a few or many times, or a class if the clone is expanded.

TRBV9	TRBJ2-3	-	CASSTGDFTDTQYF
TRBV18	TRBJ2-3	-	CASSLGQGGTDTQYF
TRBV19	TRBJ2-1	-	CASSGRQGPSYNEQFF
TRBV7-6	TRBJ2-3	few	CASSLGGAGVSTDTQYF
TRBV28	-	-	CASSPGQSYEQYF
TRBV6-5	TRBJ2-7	-	CASSLGLGEYEQYF
TRBV27	TRBJ2-1	-	CASRLTSRYNEQFF
TRBV19	TRBJ1-2	-	CASSPADRNYGYTF
TRBV2	TRBJ1-2	-	CARSSSEGYGYTF
TRBV7-8	TRBJ2-7	once	CASSLKRVYEQYF
TRBV5-1	TRBJ2-1	-	CASSLGTGGASIEQFF
TRBV7-6	TRBJ2-5	-	CASSRTGLAQETQYF
TRBV7-3	TRBJ2-1	-	CASSLGAQYNEQFF
TRBV9	TRBJ2-5	once	CASSVVGAGGGETQYF
TRBV7-8	TRBJ1-5	-	CASSSPGTGGYSNQPQHF
TRBV6-5	TRBJ1-1	-	CASSRTGSVGAEAFF
TRBV7-6	TRBJ2-2	once	CASSLDYAYTGELFF
TRBV21-1	TRBJ2-1	-	CASNNLAGQFF
TRBV19	TRBJ2-5	-	CASSITSWETQYF
TRBV2	TRBJ2-7	-	CASSEAGDRGTYEQYF
TRBV7-2	TRBJ2-3	-	CASSPRASDTDTQYF
TRBV5-4	TRBJ2-5	-	CASSSGLAGWGPETQYF
TRBV5-4	TRBJ1-1	-	CASSLAMSGNTEAFF
TRBV27	TRBJ1-2	-	CASSLRRNRDGYTF
TRBV7-3	TRBJ2-1	-	CASSLGLAANEQFF
TRBV7-9	TRBJ2-2	few	CASSSGLTGELFF
TRBV2	TRBJ1-1	-	CASSATGGRYTEAFF
TRBV27	TRBJ2-1	-	CASSLSLAHNEQFF
TRBV7-3	TRBJ2-2	-	CASSRQPVLNTGELFF
TRBV6-5	TRBJ1-4	-	CASSEQGGEKLFF
TRBV5-4	TRBJ1-2	few	CASSLARGHGYTF
TRBV11-2	TRBJ2-7	-	CASSPRRGRASSYEQYF
TRBV4-3	TRBJ1-3	-	CASSQDAAASSGNTIYF
TRBV21-1	TRBJ1-2	-	CASSKVTTGSQGYGYTF
TRBV2	TRBJ2-1	-	CASSRNRAGGEQFF
TRBV9	TRBJ2-1	-	CASSVGTNPSYNEQFF
TRBV19	TRBJ1-5	-	CASTPQGIGPQHF
TRBV29-1	TRBJ2-1	-	CSVVRRDPSYNEQFF
TRBV2	TRBJ1-2	-	CASSRTELTGGYTF
TRBV5-4	TRBJ2-5	once	CASSLDRFQETQYF
TRBV29-1	TRBJ2-5	-	CSGKQGQLAGGETQYF
TRBV5-8	TRBJ1-2	-	CASSNGQGWGYTF
TRBV18	TRBJ1-2	-	CASSLGDRSTLGYTF
TRBV19	TRBJ2-3	-	CASGRGGAIVNTQYF
TRBV7-2	TRBJ2-7	-	CASSLGSGSSGEQYF